This paragraph covers one T cell receptor beta chain sequence. The CDR3 runs to 16 residues. Germline CDR1 and CDR2: LNHDA and SQIVND (reference sequence). The V end lost 5 bases, the J end lost 0 bases, and 14 bases lay between the germline ends. The data originate from a study of OX40 agonist ivuxolimab in advanced cancers. Using immunoSEQ multiplex PCR, the repertoire was profiled, and TCRdb retains in-frame clones only, with some absent. Of roughly 38,000 clones in the sample, about 82% were seen once. This clonotype was obtained from an adult with an advanced solid tumor such as melanoma, head and neck, liver or kidney cancer. The chain has TRBV19 and TRBJ1-3, with D maybe TRBD1 (6 bases). The source material was CD4+ or CD8+ T cells sorted from blood, sampled in a trial of the OX40 agonist ivuxolimab. CDR3 nucleotide sequence: TGTGCCAGTAGTCGAGACAGGCGAATCTCTGGAAACACCATATATTTT. Its translation: CASSRDRRISGNTIYF.